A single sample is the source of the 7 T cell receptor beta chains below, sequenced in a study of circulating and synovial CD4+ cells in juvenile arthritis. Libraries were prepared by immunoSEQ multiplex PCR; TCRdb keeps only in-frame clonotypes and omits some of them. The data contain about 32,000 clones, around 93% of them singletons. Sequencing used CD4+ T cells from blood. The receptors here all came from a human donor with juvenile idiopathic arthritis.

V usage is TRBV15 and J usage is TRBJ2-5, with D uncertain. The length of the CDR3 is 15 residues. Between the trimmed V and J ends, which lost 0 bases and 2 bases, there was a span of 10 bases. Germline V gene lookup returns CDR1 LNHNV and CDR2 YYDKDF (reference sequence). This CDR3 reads CATSRDLGRQETQYF. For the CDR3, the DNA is TGTGCCACCAGCAGAGATCTGGGCAGACAAGAGACCCAGTACTTC.

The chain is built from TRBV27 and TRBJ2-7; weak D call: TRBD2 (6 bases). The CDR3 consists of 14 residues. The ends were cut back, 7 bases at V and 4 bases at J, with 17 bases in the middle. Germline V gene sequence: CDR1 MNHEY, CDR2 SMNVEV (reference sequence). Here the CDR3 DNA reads TGTGCCAGCACTTATGGGCGGGGCCCTTACGAGCAGTACTTC. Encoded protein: CASTYGRGPYEQYF.

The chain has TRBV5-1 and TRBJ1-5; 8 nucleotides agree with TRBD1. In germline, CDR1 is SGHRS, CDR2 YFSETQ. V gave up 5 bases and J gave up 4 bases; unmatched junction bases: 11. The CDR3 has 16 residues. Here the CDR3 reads CASSHGQGDLNQPQHF. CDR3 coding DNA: TGCGCCAGCAGTCATGGACAGGGAGACTTAAATCAGCCCCAGCATTTT.

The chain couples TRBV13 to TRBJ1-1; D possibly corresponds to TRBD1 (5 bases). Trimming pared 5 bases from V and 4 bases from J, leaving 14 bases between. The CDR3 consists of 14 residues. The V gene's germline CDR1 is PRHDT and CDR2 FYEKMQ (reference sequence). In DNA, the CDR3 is TGTGCCAGCAGCCAGGGCGGCGTTAGCACTGAAGCTTTCTTT. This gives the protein CASSQGGVSTEAFF.

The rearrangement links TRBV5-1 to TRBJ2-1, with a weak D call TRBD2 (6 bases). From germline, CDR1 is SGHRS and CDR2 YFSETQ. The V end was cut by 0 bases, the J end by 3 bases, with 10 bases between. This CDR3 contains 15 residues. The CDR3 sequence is CASSLVGTDYNEQFF. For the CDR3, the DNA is TGCGCCAGCAGCTTGGTTGGGACTGACTACAATGAGCAGTTCTTC.

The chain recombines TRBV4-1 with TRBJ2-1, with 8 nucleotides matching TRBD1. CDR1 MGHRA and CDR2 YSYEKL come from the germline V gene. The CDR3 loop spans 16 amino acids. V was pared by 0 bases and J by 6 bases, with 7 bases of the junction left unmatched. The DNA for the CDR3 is TGCGCCAGCAGCCAAGAAAGGACAGGGTTGGGCAATGAGCAGTTCTTC. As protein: CASSQERTGLGNEQFF.

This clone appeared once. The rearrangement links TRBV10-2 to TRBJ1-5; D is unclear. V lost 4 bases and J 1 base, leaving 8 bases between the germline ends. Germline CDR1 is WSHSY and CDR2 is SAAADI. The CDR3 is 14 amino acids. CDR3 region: CASSGSGSNQPQHF. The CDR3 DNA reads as TGCGCCAGCAGTGGTTCGGGGAGCAATCAGCCCCAGCATTTT.